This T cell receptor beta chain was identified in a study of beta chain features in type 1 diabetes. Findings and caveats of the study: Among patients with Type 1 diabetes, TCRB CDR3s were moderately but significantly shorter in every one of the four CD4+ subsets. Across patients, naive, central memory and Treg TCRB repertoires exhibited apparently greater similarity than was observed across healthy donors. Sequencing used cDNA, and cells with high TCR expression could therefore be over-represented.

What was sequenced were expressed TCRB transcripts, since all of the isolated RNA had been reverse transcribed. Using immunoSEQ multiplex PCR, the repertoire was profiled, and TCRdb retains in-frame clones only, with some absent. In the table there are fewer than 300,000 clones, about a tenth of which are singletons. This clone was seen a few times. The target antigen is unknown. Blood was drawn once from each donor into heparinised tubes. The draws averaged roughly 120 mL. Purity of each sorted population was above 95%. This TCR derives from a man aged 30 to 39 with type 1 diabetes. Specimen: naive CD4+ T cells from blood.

CDR3 sequence: CASSAKETQYF. As DNA, the CDR3 is TGTGCCAGCAGTGCCAAAGAGACCCAGTACTTC. This chain joins TRBV2 and TRBJ2-5; no firm D call. Trimming stripped 4 bases from V and 3 bases from J, with 3 bases between. Per germline, CDR1 SNHLY and CDR2 FYNNEI. The CDR3 has 11 amino acids. The whole variable domain, remainder taken from reference TRBV2 and TRBJ2-5, is EPEVTQTPSHQVTQMGQEVILRCVPISNHLYFYWYRQILGQKVEFLVSFYNNEISEKSEIFDDQFSVERPDGSNFTLKIRSTKLEDSAMYFCASSAKETQYFGPGTRLLVL.